The 18 T cell receptor beta chains given below trace back to one sample, sequenced in a study of blood T cell repertoires in COVID-19. TCRdb's table, derived via immunoSEQ multiplex PCR, lists solely in-frame clones and lacks some. The sample records under 100,000 clones, about nine tenths being singletons. The sequenced sample consisted of peripheral blood. These receptors were taken from a woman aged 70 to 79 with acute or convalescent COVID-19.

This clone was detected a few times. The V gene is TRBV10-1, the J gene TRBJ2-7; 10 bases are shared with TRBD2. CDR1 and CDR2 from the germline V gene are WNHNN and SYGVQD (reference sequence). V shed 2 bases, J shed 3 bases, and the junction held 4 bases outside the gene matches. The CDR3 sequence is 15 residues long. The DNA for the CDR3 is TGCGCCAGCAGTGAGGGGGGACTAGCGCTCTACGAGCAGTACTTC. This translates into CASSEGGLALYEQYF.

A few counts support this clone. The chain uses TRBV18 and TRBJ1-3, with TRBD1 matching over 7 bases. The CDR3 covers 16 residues. V trimming: 4 bases; J trimming: 2 bases; junction bases outside the gene matches: 8. CDR1 KGHSH and CDR2 LQKENI come from the germline V gene. For the CDR3, the DNA is TGTGCCAGCTCACAAACGCCCCAGGGGGCTGGAAACACCATATATTTT. Residues: CASSQTPQGAGNTIYF. Variable domain in full (rest from reference TRBV18 and TRBJ1-3): NAGVMQNPRHLVRRRGQEARLRCSPMKGHSHVYWYRQLPEEGLKFMVYLQKENIIDESGMPKERFSAEFPKEGPSILRIQQVVRGDSAAYFCASSQTPQGAGNTIYFGEGSWLTVV.

This chain uses TRBV6-6 with TRBJ2-2; 8 bases are a match to TRBD2. The CDR3 has 14 residues. V gave up 6 bases and J gave up 3 bases; unmatched junction bases: 3. Germline assignment: CDR1 MNHNY and CDR2 SVGAGI (reference sequence). CDR3 region: CASSREGYTGELFF. For the CDR3, the DNA is TGTGCCAGCAGCCGGGAGGGTTACACCGGGGAGCTGTTTTTT.

This clone was observed a single time. The chain recombines TRBV2 with TRBJ2-1; 8 nucleotides agree with TRBD1. The CDR3 contains 15 residues. Germline CDR1 reads SNHLY; CDR2 reads FYNNEI. V shed 6 bases, J shed 4 bases, and the junction held 8 bases outside the gene matches. CDR3 sequence reads: CASRDRDRLYNEQFF. CDR3 bases: TGTGCCAGCAGAGACCGGGACAGGTTATACAATGAGCAGTTCTTC.

J is TRBJ1-4 and V is TRBV15; the match to TRBD1 covers 7 bases. This CDR3 has 15 residues. V lost 2 bases to trimming and J lost 6 bases; unmatched junction nucleotides: 6. Looked up from germline, CDR1 is LNHNV and CDR2 is YYDKDF (reference sequence). The CDR3 nucleotides read TGTGCCACCAGCAGAACCAGGGGGACGTATGAAAAACTGTTTTTT. This encodes CATSRTRGTYEKLFF.

The gene calls are TRBV6-5 and TRBJ1-2, with D possibly TRBD1 on 5 matching bases. The CDR3 is 11 residues long. The V and J ends lost 5 bases and 5 bases respectively, with 6 bases between them. Germline V lookup: CDR1 MNHEY, CDR2 SVGAGI. The CDR3 loop is CASSQGYGYTF. CDR3 DNA sequence: TGTGCCAGCAGTCAGGGTTATGGCTACACCTTC.

This chain uses TRBV6-5 with TRBJ1-5; D unclear. Germline assignment: CDR1 MNHEY and CDR2 SVGAGI. The V and J ends lost 11 bases and 4 bases respectively, with 12 bases between them. CDR3 length: 12 residues. CDR3 coding DNA: TGTGCCTGCCACGGGGATAATCAGCCCCAGCATTTT. It yields the protein CACHGDNQPQHF.

This chain joins TRBV19 and TRBJ1-6, with 9 bases aligning to TRBD1. Germline V CDR1 and CDR2: LNHDA, SQIVND (reference sequence). The CDR3 totals 16 residues. V trimming: 3 bases; J trimming: 7 bases; junction bases outside the gene matches: 7. The CDR3 sequence: CASSIPRGTGNSPLHF. Here the CDR3 DNA reads TGTGCCAGTAGTATTCCGCGTGGGACAGGGAATTCACCCCTCCACTTT.

In its sample, this clone was seen a few times. The chain links TRBV14 to TRBJ1-1; D is ambiguous. CDR3 length: 16 amino acids. In germline, CDR1 is SGHDN, CDR2 FVKESK. Trimming took 5 bases from V and 0 from J, leaving 16 bases between them. CDR3 sequence reads: CASSVQGSSMNTEAFF. DNA of the CDR3: TGTGCCAGCAGCGTTCAAGGGAGTAGTATGAACACTGAAGCTTTCTTT.

The rearrangement links TRBV11-3 to TRBJ2-5; 7 bases map to TRBD1. Germline CDR1 SGHNT, CDR2 YENEEA. Trimming took 5 bases from V and 5 from J; bases not matched to a gene: 2. This CDR3 region has 12 residues. The CDR3 nucleotides are TGTGCCAGCAGCAAGGACAGGGAGACCCAGTACTTC. This gives the protein CASSKDRETQYF.

This sequence joins TRBV9 and TRBJ1-3; D is perhaps TRBD1 (6 bases). V dropped 0 bases and J dropped 4 bases, with 11 bases sitting between them. Looked up from germline, CDR1 is SGDLS and CDR2 is YYNGEE. CDR3 length: 15 amino acids. The CDR3 DNA sequence: TGTGCCAGCAGCGTAGGAGCGGGACAAGGAAACACCATATATTTT. This encodes CASSVGAGQGNTIYF.

This chain links TRBV5-1 with TRBJ1-1, with TRBD1 identical over 10 bases. This CDR3 region has 14 residues. Germline trimming cut 5 bases from V and 4 bases from J; bases unmatched to any gene: 5. Per germline, CDR1 SGHRS and CDR2 YFSETQ. The CDR3 DNA sequence: TGCGCCAGCAGGGGGACAGGGGTAAGCACTGAAGCTTTCTTT. It encodes CASRGTGVSTEAFF.

The J gene is TRBJ2-1, the V gene TRBV19, with a tentative D call TRBD1 (6 bases). Germline V lookup: CDR1 LNHDA, CDR2 SQIVND (reference sequence). The CDR3 covers 11 residues. Trimming left V 5 bases short and J 8 bases short, with 7 bases between. The CDR3 coding sequence is TGTGCCAGTAGTGGGGGCTATGAGCAGTTCTTC. Its protein is CASSGGYEQFF.

The gene calls are TRBV29-1 and TRBJ1-1; TRBD1 aligns across 10 bases. The CDR3 is 17 residues long. J gave up 1 base and V 6 bases, and 14 bases lay outside the gene matches. From germline, CDR1 is SQVTM and CDR2 ANQGSEA. The CDR3 reads CSVGLGQGQKRNTEAFF. The CDR3 coding sequence is TGCAGCGTGGGATTGGGACAGGGGCAAAAACGGAACACTGAAGCTTTCTTT.

The chain links TRBV7-2 to TRBJ2-5, with a possible D match to TRBD2 (6 bases). Between the trimmed V and J ends, which lost 1 base and 5 bases, there was a span of 11 bases. The CDR3 length is 14 residues. From germline, CDR1 is SGHTA and CDR2 FQGNSA. CDR3 protein: CASSLGLAVETQYF. The CDR3 coding sequence is TGTGCCAGCAGCTTAGGGTTAGCGGTGGAGACCCAGTACTTC. The whole variable domain, filled in from reference TRBV7-2 and TRBJ2-5, reads GAGVSQSPSNKVTEKGKDVELRCDPISGHTALYWYRQSLGQGLEFLIYFQGNSAPDKSGLPSDRFSAERTGGSVSTLTIQRTQQEDSAVYLCASSLGLAVETQYFGPGTRLLVL.

The chain recombines TRBV6-6 with TRBJ2-3; 8 bases map to TRBD1. The CDR3 extends over 17 amino acids. V dropped 5 bases and J dropped 5; count of bases not matched to a gene: 15. CDR1 and CDR2 from the germline V gene are MNHNY and SVGAGI (reference sequence). CDR3 residues: CASSPFRQGWGQDTQYF. In DNA form, the CDR3 reads TGTGCCAGCAGTCCCTTCCGACAGGGGTGGGGGCAAGATACGCAGTATTTT.

This rearrangement joins TRBV4-2 to TRBJ2-4, with 9 bases lining up with TRBD2. Looked up from germline, CDR1 is LGHNA and CDR2 is YNFKEQ. This CDR3 has 18 residues. V lost 0 bases to trimming and J lost 1 base; unmatched junction nucleotides: 7. CDR3 DNA sequence: TGTGCCAGCAGCCAAGATAGAGCTAGCGGGAATGCCAAAAACATTCAGTACTTC. This codes for CASSQDRASGNAKNIQYF.

The chain is built from TRBV5-1 and TRBJ2-2; the match to TRBD2 covers 8 bases. CDR3 length: 15 residues. The V gene's germline CDR1 is SGHRS and CDR2 YFSETQ. V trimming: 0 bases; J trimming: 5 bases; junction bases outside the gene matches: 3. The CDR3 region is CASSLGLAFTGELFF. The CDR3 nucleotides are TGCGCCAGCAGCTTGGGACTAGCGTTTACCGGGGAGCTGTTTTTT.